The 15 T cell receptor beta chains given below trace back to one sample, sequenced in a study of blood T cell repertoires in COVID-19. Produced via immunoSEQ multiplex PCR; TCRdb's table is partial and in-frame only. The profile shows around 180,000 clones, over 75% of them singletons. Sequencing was carried out using peripheral blood. The receptors derive from a human donor with active or convalescent COVID-19. The donor label of this sample is uncertain.

This sequence joins TRBV12-3 or TRBV12-4 and TRBJ2-5; 7 positions match TRBD2. CDR3 length: 13 residues. Trimming cost V 3 bases and J 7 bases; bases outside gene matches: 5. CDR3 in amino acids: CASSLGGIGTQYF. The CDR3 coding sequence is TGTGCCAGCAGTTTGGGAGGGATCGGGACCCAGTACTTC.

The chain couples TRBV12-3 or TRBV12-4 to TRBJ1-2; D unclear. The germline V and J ends were trimmed by 2 bases and 8 bases, with 12 bases remaining between them. The CDR3 loop spans 13 amino acids. The CDR3 protein is CASSLTPEAGYTF. For the CDR3, the DNA is TGTGCCAGCAGTTTAACCCCGGAAGCGGGCTACACCTTC.

The chain joins TRBV19 to TRBJ2-1; 9 bases align to TRBD1. Germline assignment: CDR1 LNHDA and CDR2 SQIVND (reference sequence). The CDR3 covers 14 residues. The V gene end was trimmed by 7 bases and the J gene end by 8 bases; junction bases not matched to a gene: 9. The CDR3 DNA follows: TGTGCCAGTAACGAGGGACAGGGACCTGATGAGCAGTTCTTC. Its protein product is CASNEGQGPDEQFF.

This clone has a count of ten or more. The chain employs TRBV6-5 and TRBJ1-2; no definite D call. The V gene's germline CDR1 is MNHEY and CDR2 SVGAGI. Between the trimmed V and J ends, which lost 4 bases and 2 bases, there was a span of 2 bases. This CDR3 contains 11 residues. The CDR3 here is CASSSNYGYTF. The CDR3 nucleotides read TGTGCCAGCAGTTCGAACTATGGCTACACCTTC.

Details on this clone: The junction shows a germline mismatch at one end, possibly a read error. The same CDR3 also results from other DNA sequences found in this sample. CDR3 sequence (DNA): TGCAGTGCCAGAGAACGGGAGACCCAGTACTTC. This gives the protein CSARERETQYF. The rearrangement links TRBV20-1 to TRBJ2-5; no firm D call. The CDR3 sequence is 11 residues long. Germline V CDR1 and CDR2: DFQATT, SNEGSKA (reference sequence).

The V call is TRBV6-5, the J call TRBJ1-1; D gene unclear. CDR3 length equals 13 residues. Germline CDR1 MNHEY, CDR2 SVGAGI. Deletions cut 7 bases from V and 0 bases from J, with 9 bases between. The CDR3 here is CASIQQLNTEAFF. Here the CDR3 DNA reads TGTGCCAGCATACAGCAGCTGAACACTGAAGCTTTCTTT.

The J gene is TRBJ2-5, the V gene TRBV18; TRBD2 matches at 12 bases. Trimming took 5 bases from V and 4 from J; bases not matched to a gene: 11. The CDR3 has 17 amino acids. Looked up from germline, CDR1 is KGHSH and CDR2 is LQKENI. As DNA, the CDR3 is TGTGCCAGCTCAGAAGGACTAGCGGGGCGTCTAGGAGAGACCCAGTACTTC. Its protein product is CASSEGLAGRLGETQYF.

This chain uses TRBV28 with TRBJ1-5, with D uncertain. Trimming left V 5 bases short and J 3 bases short, with 20 bases between. This CDR3 contains 17 residues. Per the germline V gene, CDR1 is MDHEN and CDR2 is SYDVKM. CDR3 nucleotides: TGTGCCAGCAGTGACCCCCCGGGAAGTAGCCCCAATCAGCCCCAGCATTTT. It translates to CASSDPPGSSPNQPQHF.

The rearrangement uses TRBV5-1 and TRBJ2-5; D ambiguous. The ends were cut back, 0 bases at V and 7 bases at J, with 13 bases in the middle. CDR3 length equals 14 residues. Germline V CDR1 and CDR2: SGHRS, YFSETQ. CDR3 in DNA: TGCGCCAGCAGCTTGGATGGCCCAATGGTGACCCAGTACTTC. Its translation is CASSLDGPMVTQYF.

The V and J genes are TRBV27 and TRBJ1-1; 8 nucleotides agree with TRBD1. V dropped 6 bases and J dropped 11; count of bases not matched to a gene: 14. The germline V gene encodes CDR1 MNHEY and CDR2 SMNVEV (reference sequence). The CDR3 covers 14 residues. The CDR3 DNA sequence: TGTGCCAGCAGCCCCCGGGGGACAGGTGACAGTGCTTTCTTT. This sequence encodes CASSPRGTGDSAFF.

V and J are TRBV10-2 and TRBJ2-2; TRBD2 matches 11 bases. J gave up 2 bases and V 8 bases, and 4 bases lay outside the gene matches. The germline gives CDR1 WSHSY, CDR2 SAAADI. CDR3 size: 15 residues. In DNA form, the CDR3 reads TGCGCCAGCCGTGGACTAGCGGGCAACACCGGGGAGCTGTTTTTT. Amino acids: CASRGLAGNTGELFF.

The V call is TRBV24-1, the J call TRBJ1-4, with D maybe TRBD1 (5 bases). The CDR3 loop spans 14 amino acids. CDR1 is KGHDR and CDR2 is SFDVKD in the germline V gene. V shed 6 bases and J shed 4 bases, with 11 bases lying between them. CDR3: CATSPGGSNEKLFF. In DNA, the CDR3 is TGTGCCACCAGTCCTGGGGGGAGTAATGAAAAACTGTTTTTT.

This clone was detected only once. V gene TRBV7-6 combines with J gene TRBJ2-5; TRBD2 agrees at 10 bases. With 5 bases clipped from V and 5 bases from J, the junction kept 20 bases outside the gene matches. Germline loops: CDR1 SGHVS, CDR2 FNYEAQ. This CDR3 is built from 19 residues. CDR3 protein: CASSRPGGFLAGAEETQYF. The CDR3 coding sequence is TGTGCCAGCAGCCGACCCGGAGGGTTTCTAGCGGGGGCTGAGGAGACCCAGTACTTC.

The rearrangement joins TRBV2 to TRBJ1-1; maybe TRBD1 (6 bases). The CDR3 is made up of 11 amino acids. Germline loops: CDR1 SNHLY, CDR2 FYNNEI. Trimming left V 0 bases short and J 10 bases short, with 6 bases between. The CDR3 region has the DNA TGTGCCAGCAGTGAAGCCAGGGGAGCTTTCTTT. Its protein product is CASSEARGAFF. Complete variable domain (other parts from reference TRBV2 and TRBJ1-1): EPEVTQTPSHQVTQMGQEVILRCVPISNHLYFYWYRQILGQKVEFLVSFYNNEISEKSEIFDDQFSVERPDGSNFTLKIRSTKLEDSAMYFCASSEARGAFFGQGTRLTVV.

The CDR3 loop is CASSSWRSQDTQYF. As DNA, the CDR3 is TGTGCCAGCAGCTCGTGGCGGTCTCAAGATACGCAGTATTTT. The V call is TRBV7-9, the J call TRBJ2-3; D uncertain. The CDR3 sequence is 14 residues long. V was cut by 4 bases and J by 5 bases, with 13 bases left in between. Germline CDR1 and CDR2: SEHNR and FQNEAQ (reference sequence).